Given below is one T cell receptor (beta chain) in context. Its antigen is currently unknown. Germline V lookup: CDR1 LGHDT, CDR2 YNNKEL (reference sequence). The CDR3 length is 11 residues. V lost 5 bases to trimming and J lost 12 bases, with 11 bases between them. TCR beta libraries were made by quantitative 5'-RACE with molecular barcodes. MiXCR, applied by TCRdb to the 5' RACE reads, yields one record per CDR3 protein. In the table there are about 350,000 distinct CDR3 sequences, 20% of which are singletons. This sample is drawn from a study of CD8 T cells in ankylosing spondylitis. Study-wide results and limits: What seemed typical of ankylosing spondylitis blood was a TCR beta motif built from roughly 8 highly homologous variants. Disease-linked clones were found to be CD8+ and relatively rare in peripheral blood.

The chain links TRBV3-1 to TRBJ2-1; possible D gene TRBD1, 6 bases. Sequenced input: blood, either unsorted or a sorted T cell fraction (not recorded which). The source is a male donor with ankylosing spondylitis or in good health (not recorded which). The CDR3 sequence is CASSGQPGQFF. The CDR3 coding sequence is TGTGCCAGCAGCGGACAGCCTGGGCAGTTCTTC.